This T cell receptor beta chain was found in a study of Ad26.COV2.S vaccination and SARS-CoV-2 variants. Across the study: Enrollment placed the donor in the COV1001 Ad26.COV2.S trial arm. Ad26.COV2.S given intramuscularly, once or twice 56 days apart. Study-level points and caveats: Spike-specific responses of CD8+ and CD4+ T cells were reported to display substantial breadth after vaccination.

The method was immunoSEQ multiplex PCR; TCRdb's version includes in-frame clones alone and lacks a portion of them. In the table there are more than 350,000 clones, more than 80% of which are singletons. Treatment reported: around 19 received Ad26.COV2.S at low or high dose, single or two shots; five or six received placebo; per-sample allocation not given. The investigators took samples on day 63 after the first vaccine or placebo injection. The germline V gene has CDR1 LGHDT and CDR2 YNNKEL (reference sequence). V lost 7 bases to trimming and J lost 5 bases, with 14 bases between them. The CDR3 length is 13 residues. Of note for this clone: Its antigen is not identified.

The chain carries TRBV3-1 (or the pseudogene TRBV3-2) and TRBJ1-2; D not resolved. This TCR came from a person aged 18-60 years who received the Ad26.COV2.S COVID-19 vaccine or a placebo. The sequences come from peripheral blood, collected in a trial of Ad26.COV2.S vaccine versus placebo. The CDR3 coding sequence is TGTGCCAGCACGCCGGGAGACAAGTATGGCTACACCTTC. It translates to CASTPGDKYGYTF.